This T cell receptor (beta chain) was identified during a study of cytomegalovirus exposure and HLA in healthy donors. Across the whole study: Previous work identified roughly 120 million unique TCR beta sequences from approximately 190 million T cells. Whole-study findings and limits: Prediction of most subjects' HLA-A and HLA-B alleles by TCR beta sequences was reportedly accurate. Excluded were some V segments that proved indistinguishable, including TRBV6-2 and TRBV6-3. Presence/absence analyses supposed approximately even sequencing depth among donors.

As concerns this clone: No antigen is known for it.

PCR employed 60 Vbeta and 13 Jbeta primers. Measured with immunoSEQ multiplex PCR; TCRdb has only the in-frame clones, and not every one. The profile shows approximately 150,000 clones, 80% of them singletons. CDR3 length: 12 residues. Germline values: CDR1 SQVTM, CDR2 ANQGSEA. V was shortened by 3 bases and J by 5 bases, with 8 bases between the two germline ends. V is TRBV29-1 and J is TRBJ2-4, with D unresolved. The specimen was PBMCs. The sequence was obtained from a woman aged 25 to 39 in good health and CMV-seronegative. The CDR3, as DNA: TGCAGCGTTGACCTGGGCCAAAACATTCAGTACTTC. As protein: CSVDLGQNIQYF.